The rows below give T cell receptor beta chains drawn from one sample of a study of blood T cell repertoires in COVID-19. Profiled with immunoSEQ multiplex PCR; TCRdb holds only in-frame clones, not every one. The sample includes some 40,000 clones, about 91% seen only once; the top ten take around 14%. Sequencing was performed on peripheral blood. Receptors were obtained from a woman aged 25 to 39 in a cohort sampled during active COVID-19. The CDR3 runs from the conserved cysteine through the conserved F or W. The order of the fields is clone size, J gene, V gene, D gene, CDR3 DNA, CDR3 protein. The D gene is left open where the match is weak. The listing skips clone size in some rows; elsewhere it reads once, few, many or a size class.

.	TRBJ1-6	TRBV19	TRBD1	TGTGCCAGTACTATGACAGGGCTGTATAATTCACCCCTCCACTTT	CASTMTGLYNSPLHF
.	TRBJ1-5	TRBV7-2	.	TGTGCCAGCAGCTTAGTCCTCCTTCGACAGGACCATCAGCCCCAGCATTTT	CASSLVLLRQDHQPQHF
.	TRBJ1-2	TRBV5-5	.	TGTGCCAGCAGCTTGTCAGGGGTGATCTATGGCTACACCTTC	CASSLSGVIYGYTF
once	TRBJ2-1	TRBV28	.	TGTGCCAGCAGCAATTCCCGGGCCTACAATGAGCAGTTCTTC	CASSNSRAYNEQFF
.	TRBJ2-3	TRBV5-1	.	TGCGCCAGCAGCTTGGCTGGGGGTCGGGGGACAGATACGCAGTATTTT	CASSLAGGRGTDTQYF
once	TRBJ1-3	TRBV9	TRBD1	TGTGCCAGCAGCGTAGCCCCAGGGGGGTTTGGAAACACCATATATTTT	CASSVAPGGFGNTIYF
.	TRBJ2-7	TRBV28	TRBD2	TGTGCCAGCAGTTTCGGTAGGGTGGGACTAGCGGATTCCTACGAGCAGTACTTC	CASSFGRVGLADSYEQYF
.	TRBJ1-6	TRBV11-1	.	TGTGCCAGCAGCCCCCGGGACAAAGATAATTCACCCCTCCACTTT	CASSPRDKDNSPLHF
.	TRBJ2-2	TRBV3-1/TRBV3-2	TRBD2	TGTGCCAGCAGCCAAGGGACTAGCGGGAGTACCGGGGAGCTGTTTTTT	CASSQGTSGSTGELFF
.	TRBJ2-1	TRBV24-1	TRBD2	TGTGCCACCAGTGATTTTGCGGGAGACCAGAGGAATGAGCAGTTCTTC	CATSDFAGDQRNEQFF
.	TRBJ1-1	TRBV29-1	TRBD1	TGCAGCGCCCGACAGGGGGCGGAGAACACTGAAGCTTTCTTT	CSARQGAENTEAFF
.	TRBJ1-2	TRBV13	TRBD1	TGTGCCAGCAGTACCCGGGACAGCCTCATCTATGGCTACACCTTC	CASSTRDSLIYGYTF
.	TRBJ2-3	TRBV10-1	.	TGCGCCAGCAGTGTGCTCGGGAGCACAGATACGCAGTATTTT	CASSVLGSTDTQYF
.	TRBJ2-1	TRBV6-5	.	TGTGCCAGCAGACCCAGTTGGTACAATGAGCAGTTCTTC	CASRPSWYNEQFF